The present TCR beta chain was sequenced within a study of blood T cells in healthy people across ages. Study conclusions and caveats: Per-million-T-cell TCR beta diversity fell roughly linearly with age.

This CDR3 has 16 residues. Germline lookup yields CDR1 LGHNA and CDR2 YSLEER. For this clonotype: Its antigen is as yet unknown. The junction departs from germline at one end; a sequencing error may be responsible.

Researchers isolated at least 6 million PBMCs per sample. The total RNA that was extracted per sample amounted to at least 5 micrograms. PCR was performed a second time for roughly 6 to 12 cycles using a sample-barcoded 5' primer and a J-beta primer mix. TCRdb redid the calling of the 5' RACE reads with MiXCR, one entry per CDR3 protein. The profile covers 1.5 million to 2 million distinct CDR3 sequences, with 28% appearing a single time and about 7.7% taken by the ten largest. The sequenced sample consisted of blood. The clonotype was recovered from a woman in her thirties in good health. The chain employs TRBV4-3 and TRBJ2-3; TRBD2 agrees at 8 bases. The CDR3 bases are TGCGTCAGCAGCCAAGAGCGAGCGGGAGTAGCGGATACGCAGTATTTT. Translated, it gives CVSSQERAGVADTQYF.